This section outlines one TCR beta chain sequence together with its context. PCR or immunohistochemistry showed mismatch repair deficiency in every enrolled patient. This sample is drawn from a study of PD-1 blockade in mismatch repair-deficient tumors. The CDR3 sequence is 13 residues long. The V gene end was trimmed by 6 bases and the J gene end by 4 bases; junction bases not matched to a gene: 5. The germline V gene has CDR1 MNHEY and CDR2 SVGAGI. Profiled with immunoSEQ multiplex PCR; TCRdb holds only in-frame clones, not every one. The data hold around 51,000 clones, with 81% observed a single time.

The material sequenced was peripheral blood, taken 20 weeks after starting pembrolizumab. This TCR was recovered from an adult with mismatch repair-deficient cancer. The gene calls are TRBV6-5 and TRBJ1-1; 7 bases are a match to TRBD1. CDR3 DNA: TGTGCCAGCAGCTCCGGACAGGTCACTGAAGCTTTCTTT. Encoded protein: CASSSGQVTEAFF.